This T cell receptor beta chain was captured in a study of T cells in Graves' hyperthyroidism and ophthalmopathy. Study-wide points: Most thyroid clonotypes expanded above 0.001 appeared in blood too.

V gave up 1 base and J gave up 0 bases, with 9 bases separating them. Per germline, CDR1 SGHRS and CDR2 YFSETQ. CDR3 length equals 15 residues. The authors deemed Graves' hyperthyroidism stable absent ophthalmopathy progression within 18 months. The patients, who ranged from 18 to 65 in age, presented with newly diagnosed hyperthyroidism lasting under 2 months. It was uncontrolled infection, other autoimmune disease, pregnancy or lactation that excluded patients. Comments on this clonotype: The antigen is not known.

Researchers amplified the TCR beta CDR3 regions from RNA transcripts. The TCR CDR3 was amplified in a first-round RT-PCR using the HTBI primer set. TCRdb fed the multiplex PCR reads into MiXCR, producing one record per CDR3 protein. The profile shows a few hundred thousand distinct CDR3 sequences, roughly 50% of them singletons. This clonotype originated in a woman between 18 and 29 years old with Graves' hyperthyroidism. The genes are TRBV5-1 and TRBJ2-3, with a tentative D call TRBD2 (6 bases). The material sequenced was peripheral blood or thyroid tissue (not recorded which). The CDR3 DNA is TGCGCCAGCAGCTTGCCGGGGACTAGCACAGATACGCAGTATTTT. Amino acid sequence: CASSLPGTSTDTQYF.